This is a list of T cell receptor beta chains from one sample in a study of beta chain features in type 1 diabetes. Assay used: immunoSEQ multiplex PCR; TCRdb lists only in-frame clones, some missing. The table lists 330,000 or so clones, around 19% of them singletons. What was sequenced was naive CD4+ T cells from blood. Receptor source: a young woman in good health. CDR3s include the opening cysteine and the closing phenylalanine or tryptophan. A D gene is named only where the DNA matches it firmly. Clone size is given for some rows only: seen once, a few or many times, or a class if the clone is expanded.

j_call: TRBJ2-3
v_call: TRBV29-1
clone_size: -
d_call: -
cdr3_nt: TGCAGCGTCATCTGGGGAGTGGGCACAGATACGCAGTATTTT
cdr3_aa: CSVIWGVGTDTQYF

j_call: TRBJ1-1
v_call: TRBV5-1
clone_size: few
d_call: -
cdr3_nt: TGCGCCAGCAGCTTGGAATCGGGGAACACTGAAGCTTTCTTT
cdr3_aa: CASSLESGNTEAFF

j_call: TRBJ2-4
v_call: TRBV1
clone_size: few
d_call: -
cdr3_nt: TGCACCAGCATCGTAGCGGGGTTCAAAAACATTCAGTACTTC
cdr3_aa: CTSIVAGFKNIQYF

j_call: TRBJ2-5
v_call: TRBV2
clone_size: few
d_call: TRBD1
cdr3_nt: TGTGCCAGCAGAGCGACAGGGGAAGGATGGACCCAGTACTTC
cdr3_aa: CASRATGEGWTQYF

j_call: TRBJ2-5
v_call: TRBV2
clone_size: -
d_call: TRBD1
cdr3_nt: TGTGCCAGCAGTCCGGGACAGCAAGAGACCCAGTACTTC
cdr3_aa: CASSPGQQETQYF

j_call: TRBJ2-5
v_call: TRBV10-3
clone_size: few
d_call: TRBD1
cdr3_nt: TGTGCCATCAGTGAAGGGACAGGGGATGAGACCCAGTACTTC
cdr3_aa: CAISEGTGDETQYF

j_call: TRBJ2-7
v_call: TRBV25-1
clone_size: -
d_call: -
cdr3_nt: TGTGCCAGCAGTCAGGGAATAGCCTACGAGCAGTACTTC
cdr3_aa: CASSQGIAYEQYF

j_call: TRBJ1-5
v_call: TRBV9
clone_size: few
d_call: -
cdr3_nt: TGTGCCAGCAGCGTAGGGCGGGATAATCAGCCCCAGCATTTT
cdr3_aa: CASSVGRDNQPQHF

j_call: TRBJ1-5
v_call: TRBV7-8
clone_size: few
d_call: -
cdr3_nt: TGTGCCAGCACCCCGGGCAGGGGCAATCAGCCCCAGCATTTT
cdr3_aa: CASTPGRGNQPQHF

j_call: TRBJ2-1
v_call: TRBV7-2
clone_size: -
d_call: -
cdr3_nt: TGTGCCAGCAGCTCCCGGACAGACGGGCAGTTCTTC
cdr3_aa: CASSSRTDGQFF

j_call: TRBJ1-5
v_call: TRBV7-9
clone_size: few
d_call: TRBD1
cdr3_nt: TGTGCCAGCAGCTTAGTGGCAGGGGGTAGGGGTCAGCCCCAGCATTTT
cdr3_aa: CASSLVAGGRGQPQHF

j_call: TRBJ2-5
v_call: TRBV15
clone_size: few
d_call: TRBD2
cdr3_nt: TGTGCCACCAGCGGGGGGGTCGCGGGAGGCACCCAAGAGACCCAGTACTTC
cdr3_aa: CATSGGVAGGTQETQYF

j_call: TRBJ1-2
v_call: TRBV29-1
clone_size: few
d_call: -
cdr3_nt: TGCAGCGTTGGGTACAGGGAGGGCTATGGCTACACCTTC
cdr3_aa: CSVGYREGYGYTF

j_call: TRBJ1-5
v_call: TRBV5-6
clone_size: few
d_call: TRBD1
cdr3_nt: TGTGCCAGCAGCAGGATGGACAGGGGACGGGGTCAGCCCCAGCATTTT
cdr3_aa: CASSRMDRGRGQPQHF

j_call: TRBJ2-5
v_call: TRBV7-9
clone_size: -
d_call: TRBD2
cdr3_nt: TGTGCCAGCAGCCCCCGGCGGGGGGGGCTAGAGACCCAGTACTTC
cdr3_aa: CASSPRRGGLETQYF

j_call: TRBJ2-7
v_call: TRBV9
clone_size: -
d_call: TRBD1
cdr3_nt: TGTGCCAGCAGCGCCGGGACAGGGGGCCCCTACGAGCAGTACTTC
cdr3_aa: CASSAGTGGPYEQYF

j_call: TRBJ1-3
v_call: TRBV6-5
clone_size: -
d_call: -
cdr3_nt: TGTGCCGTTCGGACAGAGAGCTCTGGAAACACCATATATTTT
cdr3_aa: CAVRTESSGNTIYF

j_call: TRBJ2-1
v_call: TRBV27
clone_size: few
d_call: TRBD2
cdr3_nt: TGTGCCAGCAGTCCCGATCGAGCGGGATACAATGAGCAGTTCTTC
cdr3_aa: CASSPDRAGYNEQFF

j_call: TRBJ2-3
v_call: TRBV6-1
clone_size: few
d_call: -
cdr3_nt: TGTGCCAGCAGACCTCCCGGTTCAGATACGCAGTATTTT
cdr3_aa: CASRPPGSDTQYF

j_call: TRBJ1-3
v_call: TRBV4-3
clone_size: -
d_call: -
cdr3_nt: TGCGCCAGCAGCCAAGCCCGGGACACCATATATTTT
cdr3_aa: CASSQARDTIYF

j_call: TRBJ2-7
v_call: TRBV9
clone_size: -
d_call: TRBD2
cdr3_nt: TGTGCCAGCAGCCAAGCGGGGTCCCTCTACGAGCAGTACTTC
cdr3_aa: CASSQAGSLYEQYF

j_call: TRBJ1-5
v_call: TRBV7-2
clone_size: few
d_call: TRBD1
cdr3_nt: TGTGCCAGCAGCTTAGCGCAGGGGGGTCAGCCCCAGCATTTT
cdr3_aa: CASSLAQGGQPQHF

j_call: TRBJ2-1
v_call: TRBV7-8
clone_size: few
d_call: TRBD1
cdr3_nt: TGTGCCAGCAGCTTAGACAGGGGAAGTGAGCAGTTCTTC
cdr3_aa: CASSLDRGSEQFF

j_call: TRBJ2-5
v_call: TRBV4-3
clone_size: few
d_call: TRBD1
cdr3_nt: TGCGCCAGCAGCCAAGGGGGACAGGGTGAGACCCAGTACTTC
cdr3_aa: CASSQGGQGETQYF

j_call: TRBJ1-1
v_call: TRBV5-1
clone_size: -
d_call: -
cdr3_nt: TGCGCCAGCAGCTTGGCCGCGGCAGGGAGGACTGAAGCTTTCTTT
cdr3_aa: CASSLAAAGRTEAFF

j_call: TRBJ2-7
v_call: TRBV29-1
clone_size: few
d_call: -
cdr3_nt: TGCAGCGGCGGAGGGGGCAACGAGCAGTACTTC
cdr3_aa: CSGGGGNEQYF

j_call: TRBJ2-2
v_call: TRBV9
clone_size: -
d_call: -
cdr3_nt: TGTGCCAGCAGCCCCCGACAGACTTACACCGGGGAGCTGTTTTTT
cdr3_aa: CASSPRQTYTGELFF

j_call: TRBJ2-7
v_call: TRBV14
clone_size: -
d_call: -
cdr3_nt: TGTGCCAGCACCCAAGGTCACTACGAGCAGTACTTC
cdr3_aa: CASTQGHYEQYF

j_call: TRBJ1-2
v_call: TRBV19
clone_size: -
d_call: -
cdr3_nt: TGTGCCAGTAGTACCGGCCGGGTCGATGGCTACACCTTC
cdr3_aa: CASSTGRVDGYTF

j_call: TRBJ2-3
v_call: TRBV9
clone_size: few
d_call: TRBD2
cdr3_nt: TGTGCCAGCAGCCCCCCGGGGGGAGGCGCAGATACGCAGTATTTT
cdr3_aa: CASSPPGGGADTQYF

j_call: TRBJ2-2
v_call: TRBV5-6
clone_size: few
d_call: -
cdr3_nt: TGTGCCAGCAGCAGCAGGGGTTATGGGGAGCTGTTTTTT
cdr3_aa: CASSSRGYGELFF

j_call: TRBJ1-1
v_call: TRBV6-5
clone_size: -
d_call: TRBD1
cdr3_nt: TGTGCCAGCAGAGAAACAGGGGGCACTGAAGCTTTCTTT
cdr3_aa: CASRETGGTEAFF

j_call: TRBJ1-1
v_call: TRBV25-1
clone_size: few
d_call: -
cdr3_nt: TGTGCCAGCAGACAGCTTATGAACACTGAAGCTTTCTTT
cdr3_aa: CASRQLMNTEAFF

j_call: TRBJ2-1
v_call: TRBV2
clone_size: few
d_call: TRBD2
cdr3_nt: TGTGCCAGCAGATTAGGGACTAGCGCCTACAATGAGCAGTTCTTC
cdr3_aa: CASRLGTSAYNEQFF

j_call: TRBJ2-1
v_call: TRBV7-9
clone_size: few
d_call: TRBD2
cdr3_nt: TGTGCCAGCAGCTTTGGCGGGGGGGACTACAATGAGCAGTTCTTC
cdr3_aa: CASSFGGGDYNEQFF

j_call: TRBJ1-3
v_call: TRBV29-1
clone_size: -
d_call: TRBD1
cdr3_nt: TGCAGCGTGGGGACAGGGCAGAGCTCTGGAAACACCATATATTTT
cdr3_aa: CSVGTGQSSGNTIYF

j_call: TRBJ2-1
v_call: TRBV7-3
clone_size: -
d_call: TRBD2
cdr3_nt: TGTGCCAGCAGCTCGACTAGCGGGGGTAGCGGTGAGCAGTTCTTC
cdr3_aa: CASSSTSGGSGEQFF

j_call: TRBJ2-5
v_call: TRBV2
clone_size: -
d_call: -
cdr3_nt: TGTGCCAGCAGGGGACTTGGACAAGAGACCCAGTACTTC
cdr3_aa: CASRGLGQETQYF

j_call: TRBJ1-1
v_call: TRBV19
clone_size: few
d_call: TRBD1
cdr3_nt: TGTGCCAGTAAAGGGGGCAACACTGAAGCTTTCTTT
cdr3_aa: CASKGGNTEAFF

j_call: TRBJ1-5
v_call: TRBV5-1
clone_size: few
d_call: -
cdr3_nt: TGCGCCAGCAGCTTGGGACCAGGCCAGCCCCAGCATTTT
cdr3_aa: CASSLGPGQPQHF

j_call: TRBJ2-7
v_call: TRBV15
clone_size: few
d_call: -
cdr3_nt: TGTGCCACCAGCAGAGAGGCAGGGCCCGGAGTATCCTACGAGCAGTACTTC
cdr3_aa: CATSREAGPGVSYEQYF

j_call: TRBJ2-5
v_call: TRBV30
clone_size: few
d_call: TRBD2
cdr3_nt: TGTGCCTGGAGTCCGATGTCGGGGGGACAAGAGACCCAGTACTTC
cdr3_aa: CAWSPMSGGQETQYF

j_call: TRBJ2-5
v_call: TRBV5-1
clone_size: few
d_call: TRBD1
cdr3_nt: TGCGCCAGCAGCTTTGGACAGGGGGCGGGAGAGACCCAGTACTTC
cdr3_aa: CASSFGQGAGETQYF

j_call: TRBJ2-7
v_call: TRBV19
clone_size: -
d_call: -
cdr3_nt: TGTGCCAGTAGTATTGTCGTCAGGGGCGAGCAGTACTTC
cdr3_aa: CASSIVVRGEQYF

j_call: TRBJ1-3
v_call: TRBV30
clone_size: few
d_call: -
cdr3_nt: TGTGCCTGGAGTCTTCGAGGGATAAACACCATATATTTT
cdr3_aa: CAWSLRGINTIYF

j_call: TRBJ1-2
v_call: TRBV4-3
clone_size: few
d_call: -
cdr3_nt: TGCGCCAGCAGCCAAGTGAGCGTTCGCTATGGCTACACCTTC
cdr3_aa: CASSQVSVRYGYTF